These T cell receptor beta chains were read from a single sample in a study of control samples from healthy donors and cancer patients. This table comes from immunoSEQ multiplex PCR, and its TCRdb copy is limited to in-frame clones, with some not included. The sample has 150,000 or so clones, about 94% seen once. The sample was blood. Receptors were obtained from a man aged 40-49 years in good health. Both conserved end residues are part of each CDR3. The D gene is left open where the match is weak. For some rows the clone size is stated as once, few or many, or as a class when expanded; others skip it.

size | D | J | V | CDR3 | DNA
NA | NA | TRBJ2-2 | TRBV6-5 | CASSIGINTGELFF | TGTGCCAGCAGCATCGGGATAAACACCGGGGAGCTGTTTTTT
NA | TRBD1 | TRBJ1-2 | TRBV6-1 | CASSEDRRLLYGYTF | TGTGCCAGCAGTGAGGACAGGCGCCTCCTCTATGGCTACACCTTC
NA | NA | TRBJ1-1 | TRBV6-5 | CASRQGTEAFF | TGTGCCAGCAGACAGGGCACTGAAGCTTTCTTT
NA | NA | TRBJ1-1 | TRBV12-3/TRBV12-4 | CASSIRMNTEAFF | TGTGCCAGCAGTATTCGGATGAACACTGAAGCTTTCTTT
once | NA | TRBJ1-6 | TRBV28 | CASSLPQGMRALHF | TGTGCCAGCAGTTTGCCACAGGGTATGAGGGCCCTCCACTTT
NA | NA | TRBJ1-6 | TRBV30 | CAWSVQSNSPLHF | TGTGCCTGGAGTGTACAGTCTAATTCACCCCTCCACTTT
NA | TRBD1 | TRBJ1-4 | TRBV9 | CASSVAPTGGGEKLFF | TGTGCCAGCAGCGTAGCCCCGACAGGGGGCGGTGAAAAACTGTTTTTT
once | NA | TRBJ1-6 | TRBV24-1 | CATSRGTDNSPLHF | TGTGCCACCAGTCGCGGGACGGACAATTCACCCCTCCACTTT
NA | NA | TRBJ1-6 | TRBV11-2 | CASSHRGYNSPLHF | TGTGCCAGCAGCCATCGGGGTTATAATTCACCCCTCCACTTT
NA | NA | TRBJ1-1 | TRBV13 | CASSFLSAEAFF | TGTGCCAGCAGCTTTTTGTCCGCTGAAGCTTTCTTT
NA | NA | TRBJ1-1 | TRBV7-8 | CASSSRGGWGDTEAFF | TGTGCCAGCAGCTCCAGGGGAGGTTGGGGGGACACTGAAGCTTTCTTT
NA | TRBD1 | TRBJ2-4 | TRBV5-1 | CASSPDRGDIQYF | TGCGCCAGCAGCCCGGACAGGGGGGACATTCAGTACTTC
NA | NA | TRBJ2-1 | TRBV30 | CAWSPTYGPREFF | TGTGCCTGGAGTCCCACCTACGGCCCCAGGGAGTTCTTC
NA | NA | TRBJ1-2 | TRBV6-5 | CATGVSQWSYTF | TGTGCCACCGGAGTAAGCCAATGGAGCTACACCTTC
NA | NA | TRBJ2-1 | TRBV3-1/TRBV3-2 | CASSRVTGRFVDEQFF | TGTGCCAGCAGCCGCGTGACAGGGAGGTTTGTCGATGAGCAGTTCTTC
NA | NA | TRBJ1-1 | TRBV19 | CASSTQNTEAFF | TGTGCCAGTAGTACGCAGAACACTGAAGCTTTCTTT
NA | TRBD2 | TRBJ2-1 | TRBV30 | CAWRVSGGSHNEQFF | TGTGCCTGGAGGGTGAGCGGGGGCTCCCACAATGAGCAGTTCTTC
NA | NA | TRBJ1-1 | TRBV27 | CASSFGPEAFF | TGTGCCAGCAGTTTTGGACCTGAAGCTTTCTTT
NA | NA | TRBJ1-6 | TRBV4-2 | CASSQDAQPTPSPLHF | TGTGCCAGCAGCCAAGATGCACAGCCTACACCCTCACCCCTCCACTTT
NA | TRBD1 | TRBJ1-1 | TRBV4-1 | CASSQAWTGGTEAFF | TGCGCCAGCAGCCAAGCCTGGACAGGGGGCACTGAAGCTTTCTTT
NA | TRBD1 | TRBJ1-2 | TRBV28 | CASISGTGGNYGYTF | TGTGCCAGCATTTCCGGGACAGGGGGAAACTATGGCTACACCTTC
NA | NA | TRBJ1-1 | TRBV19 | CASSIGPNTEAFF | TGTGCCAGTAGTATAGGCCCGAACACTGAAGCTTTCTTT
NA | NA | TRBJ1-6 | TRBV18 | CASSPSGFNSPLHF | TGTGCCAGCTCACCATCTGGATTCAATTCACCCCTCCACTTT
NA | TRBD1 | TRBJ1-5 | TRBV27 | CASRTGGNQPQHF | TGTGCCAGCAGGACAGGGGGGAATCAGCCCCAGCATTTT
once | TRBD1 | TRBJ2-2 | TRBV4-3 | CASSHDTGTGDNGELFF | TGCGCCAGCAGCCACGATACCGGGACAGGGGACAACGGGGAGCTGTTTTTT
NA | NA | TRBJ1-2 | TRBV2 | CASSGTQGHYGYTF | TGTGCCAGCAGTGGCACCCAGGGGCACTATGGCTACACCTTC